These 15 T cell receptor beta chains came from one sample sequenced in a study of PD-1 blockade in classical Hodgkin lymphoma (dated by TCRdb to 2020 to 2021). The library was prepared using the immunoSEQ multiplex PCR assay. The table comes from immuneACCESS by way of TCRdb, which keeps in-frame sequences with V and J called. Part of the clones is missing from these tables; in studies checked, under half for an unresolved V gene and the rest for unknown reasons. The sample table holds more than 25,000 clones, of which around 86% were seen once. The ten biggest clones cover 2% to 2.5% of the sample. Explained via the paper, the time point label denotes: cycle 1 day 1 (C1D1), immediately before nivolumab initiation. Relapse after autologous stem cell transplantation had occurred in all trial patients, and cohorts A, B and C were distinguished by prior brentuximab vedotin exposure. CD4+ T cells were purified from thawed PBMCs by magnetic negative selection with a Miltenyi CD4+ T cell isolation kit.

This specimen consisted of CD4+ T cells from blood, obtained at baseline. Receptor source: a human donor with classical Hodgkin lymphoma.

The chain carries TRBV14 and TRBJ1-2; D is unresolved. V lost 0 bases to trimming and J lost 3 bases, with 14 bases between them. This CDR3 spans 16 amino acids. Germline V gene sequence: CDR1 SGHDN, CDR2 FVKESK. As DNA, the CDR3 is TGTGCCAGCAGCCAAGATATAGGCAGAACTTACTATGGCTACACCTTC. Encoded protein: CASSQDIGRTYYGYTF.

The V call is TRBV11-2, the J call TRBJ1-4; D unclear. This CDR3 comprises 16 residues. Trimming removed 2 bases from V and 4 bases from J, with 14 bases in between. Germline V gene lookup returns CDR1 SGHAT and CDR2 FQNNGV. Written as DNA, the CDR3 is TGTGCCAGCAGCTTAACAATAACCGGTTTTAATGAAAAACTGTTTTTT. This sequence encodes CASSLTITGFNEKLFF.

V is TRBV7-6 and J is TRBJ2-3; D is undetermined. The CDR3 loop spans 13 amino acids. The germline V gene has CDR1 SGHVS and CDR2 FNYEAQ. V lost 3 bases and J 6 bases, leaving 10 bases between the germline ends. The CDR3 loop is CASSFKFPDTQYF. CDR3 in DNA: TGTGCCAGCAGCTTTAAGTTCCCGGATACGCAGTATTTT.

The chain recombines TRBV7-9 with TRBJ2-1, with 10 nucleotides matching TRBD2. Germline V gives CDR1 SEHNR, CDR2 FQNEAQ (reference sequence). The CDR3 spans 16 residues. Unmatched junction bases numbered 1, after V lost 2 bases and J lost 0 bases. In nucleotides, the CDR3 is TGTGCCAGCAGCTTAATAGCGGGAGGCTCCTACAATGAGCAGTTCTTC. As protein: CASSLIAGGSYNEQFF.

The chain couples TRBV4-2 to TRBJ2-5; unclear D gene. Per germline, CDR1 LGHNA and CDR2 YNFKEQ. The CDR3 totals 13 residues. Trimming removed 0 bases at V and 3 bases at J, with 5 bases between. The CDR3 protein is CASSQDGEETQYF. In DNA, the CDR3 is TGTGCCAGCAGCCAAGACGGAGAAGAGACCCAGTACTTC.

The chain recombines TRBV7-9 with TRBJ2-3; either TRBD1 or TRBD2 may fit D (5 bases each). The CDR3 is 16 residues long. Germline values: CDR1 SEHNR, CDR2 FQNEAQ (reference sequence). Trimming removed 5 bases at V and 3 bases at J, with 18 bases between. The chain's CDR3 is CASSPSWGRETDTQYF. The CDR3, as DNA: TGTGCCAGCAGCCCTAGCTGGGGCAGGGAGACAGATACGCAGTATTTT.

This chain uses TRBV10-1 with TRBJ2-3; TRBD2 matches at 12 bases. The germline V gene has CDR1 WNHNN and CDR2 SYGVQD (reference sequence). The CDR3 runs 15 residues. V shed 5 bases and J 8 bases; nucleotides not matched to a gene: 8. The CDR3 DNA reads as TGCGCCAGCAGTACCGGACTAGCGGGATCCGGTACGCAGTATTTT. Protein product: CASSTGLAGSGTQYF.

This clone has just one count. The chain has TRBV28 and TRBJ1-1, with D unclear. Trimming took off 5 bases at V and 1 base at J, with 14 bases between the two ends. CDR3 size: 15 residues. Per germline, CDR1 MDHEN and CDR2 SYDVKM. CDR3 in DNA: TGTGCCAGCAGTCCCCCTTCTCGGGGGAACACTGAAGCTTTCTTT. This encodes CASSPPSRGNTEAFF. Supplemented by reference TRBV28 and TRBJ1-1, the full variable domain reads DVKVTQSSRYLVKRTGEKVFLECVQDMDHENMFWYRQDPGLGLRLIYFSYDVKMKEKGDIPEGYSVSREKKERFSLILESASTNQTSMYLCASSPPSRGNTEAFFGQGTRLTVV.

The chain links TRBV6-1 to TRBJ1-1; weak D call: TRBD1 (5 bases). The CDR3 totals 13 residues. The ends were cut back, 6 bases at V and 0 bases at J, with 8 bases in the middle. Per the germline V gene, CDR1 is MNHNS and CDR2 is SASEGT. DNA for the CDR3: TGTGCCAGCAGCCGACAGATGAACACTGAAGCTTTCTTT. Its translation is CASSRQMNTEAFF.

The CDR3 DNA is TGTGCCAGCAGCGGGACCGGGACAGGGGGAGTATTGAACACTGAAGCTTTCTTT. This codes for CASSGTGTGGVLNTEAFF. The chain links TRBV5-6 to TRBJ1-1; 11 nucleotides align to TRBD1. The trim removed 4 bases at V and 0 bases at J, leaving 11 bases unmatched. The V gene's germline CDR1 is SGHDT and CDR2 YYEEEE. The CDR3 spans 18 residues.

This chain links TRBV7-9 with TRBJ1-3; D is unclear. Germline V gives CDR1 SEHNR, CDR2 FQNEAQ (reference sequence). Trimming took off 4 bases at V and 4 bases at J, with 5 bases between the two ends. This CDR3 is 12 amino acids long. The CDR3 sequence is CASSSQGNTIYF. Here the CDR3 DNA reads TGTGCCAGCAGCTCCCAGGGAAACACCATATATTTT.

This sequence joins TRBV10-3 and TRBJ1-6; TRBD1 matches at 9 bases. The CDR3 runs to 17 residues. CDR1 is ENHRY and CDR2 is SYGVKD in the germline V gene. V was clipped by 3 bases and J by 2 bases; unmatched bases: 5. CDR3 protein: CAISEDGQGTYNSPLHF. The CDR3 DNA reads TGTGCCATCAGTGAAGATGGACAGGGGACCTATAATTCACCCCTCCACTTT.

A single count supports this clone. This chain links TRBV19 with TRBJ2-1; the D gene is possibly TRBD1 (6 bases). Germline values: CDR1 LNHDA, CDR2 SQIVND (reference sequence). Deletions cut 5 bases from V and 3 bases from J, with 14 bases between. CDR3 length: 15 residues. The CDR3 loop is CASSPLDSHYNEQFF. The CDR3 nucleotides read TGTGCCAGTAGTCCACTGGACAGTCACTACAATGAGCAGTTCTTC.

This sequence joins TRBV15 and TRBJ2-1, with 7 bases identical to TRBD2. V lost 3 bases to trimming and J lost 8 bases; unmatched junction nucleotides: 13. This CDR3 region has 16 residues. Germline lookup yields CDR1 LNHNV and CDR2 YYDKDF (reference sequence). The DNA for the CDR3 is TGTGCCACCAGCAGGGAACTAGCGCGGACACGATATGAGCAGTTCTTC. This gives the protein CATSRELARTRYEQFF. The complete variable domain, with remaining parts taken from reference TRBV15 and TRBJ2-1, reads DAMVIQNPRYQVTQFGKPVTLSCSQTLNHNVMYWYQQKSSQAPKLLFHYYDKDFNNEADTPDNFQSRRPNTSFCFLDIRSPGLGDTAMYLCATSRELARTRYEQFFGPGTRLTVL.

The CDR3 here is CASSPPGKFKEYYSGNTIYF. The DNA of the CDR3 is TGTGCCAGCTCACCACCGGGCAAATTCAAGGAGTATTACTCTGGAAACACCATATATTTT. V and J are TRBV18 and TRBJ1-3, with unresolved D. Trimming left V 0 bases short and J 0 bases short, with 21 bases between. The germline gives CDR1 KGHSH, CDR2 LQKENI. CDR3 length equals 20 residues.